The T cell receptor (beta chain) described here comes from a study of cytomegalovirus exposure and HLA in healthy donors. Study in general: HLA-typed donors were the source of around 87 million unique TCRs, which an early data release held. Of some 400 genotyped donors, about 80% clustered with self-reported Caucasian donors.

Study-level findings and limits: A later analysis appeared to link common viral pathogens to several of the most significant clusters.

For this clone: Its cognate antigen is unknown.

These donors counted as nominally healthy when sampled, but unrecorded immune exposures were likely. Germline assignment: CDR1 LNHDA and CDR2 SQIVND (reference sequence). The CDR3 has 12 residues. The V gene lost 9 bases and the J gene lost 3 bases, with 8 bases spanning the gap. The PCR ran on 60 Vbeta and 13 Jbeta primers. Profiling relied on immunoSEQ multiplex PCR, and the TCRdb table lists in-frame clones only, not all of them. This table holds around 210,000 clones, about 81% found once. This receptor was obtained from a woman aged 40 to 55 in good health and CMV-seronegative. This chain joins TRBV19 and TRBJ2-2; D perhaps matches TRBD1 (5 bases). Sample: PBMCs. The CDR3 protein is CASDRYTGELFF. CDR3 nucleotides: TGTGCCAGCGACAGATACACCGGGGAGCTGTTTTTT.